One and the same sample provided the 32 T cell receptor beta chains below, sequenced in a study of blood T cell repertoires in COVID-19. Assay used: immunoSEQ multiplex PCR; TCRdb lists only in-frame clones, some missing. Of 200,000 to 300,000 clones listed, around 84% were seen once; the top ten hold less than 5%. Specimen: peripheral blood. These receptors came from a man aged 55 to 69 with acute or convalescent COVID-19.

This rearrangement joins TRBV27 to TRBJ1-6, with TRBD1 identical over 7 bases. Germline CDR1 reads MNHEY; CDR2 reads SMNVEV (reference sequence). The V gene end was trimmed by 5 bases and the J gene end by 14 bases; junction bases not matched to a gene: 15. The CDR3 extends over 15 amino acids. The CDR3 region has the DNA TGTGCCAGCAGTCTAGGGACAGTTTCTAATTCGGCCCTCCACTTT. Encoded protein: CASSLGTVSNSALHF.

For the CDR3, the DNA is TGTGCCAGCAGTTACTCGGGAGCGGGAAAAAACATTCAGTACTTC. This gives the protein CASSYSGAGKNIQYF. The chain joins TRBV6-5 to TRBJ2-4, with TRBD2 matching 7 bases. CDR3 length: 15 residues. The V gene end was trimmed by 0 bases and the J gene end by 4 bases; junction bases not matched to a gene: 3. CDR1 is MNHEY and CDR2 is SVGAGI in the germline V gene.

The chain couples TRBV7-8 to TRBJ2-5; TRBD2 matches 8 bases. The germline V gene has CDR1 SGHVS and CDR2 FQNEAQ. The CDR3 extends over 18 amino acids. The V and J ends lost 7 bases and 4 bases, in that order; junction bases with no gene match: 20. The CDR3 loop is CASKGTGGATLRGETQYF. The CDR3 region has the DNA TGTGCCAGCAAAGGGACGGGGGGGGCGACCCTGAGGGGAGAGACCCAGTACTTC.

The rearrangement joins TRBV18 to TRBJ2-1; D may be TRBD1 (5 bases). The CDR3 has 13 amino acids. Trimming stripped 2 bases from V and 5 bases from J, with 7 bases between. From germline, CDR1 is KGHSH and CDR2 LQKENI. CDR3 sequence: CASSPDSNNEQFF. For the CDR3, the DNA is TGTGCCAGCTCACCAGACAGCAACAATGAGCAGTTCTTC.

CDR3 coding DNA: TGTGCCAGCAGTCCGCAGGGAAATGGCTACACCTTC. This codes for CASSPQGNGYTF. The chain uses TRBV6-6 and TRBJ1-2, with D perhaps matching TRBD1 (5 bases). Germline CDR1 is MNHNY and CDR2 is SVGAGI (reference sequence). V was clipped by 5 bases and J by 6 bases, with 10 bases between them. The CDR3 runs 12 residues.

The gene calls are TRBV7-2 and TRBJ2-4; 9 bases match TRBD2. The CDR3 contains 16 residues. The germline gives CDR1 SGHTA, CDR2 FQGNSA. V was pared by 5 bases and J by 7 bases, with 12 bases of the junction left unmatched. Written as DNA, the CDR3 is TGTGCCAGCAGCCCCAGGAGAGCGGGGGGACGGAACATTCAGTACTTC. Residues: CASSPRRAGGRNIQYF. Combining the CDR3 with reference TRBV7-2 and TRBJ2-4 gives the whole variable domain GAGVSQSPSNKVTEKGKDVELRCDPISGHTALYWYRQSLGQGLEFLIYFQGNSAPDKSGLPSDRFSAERTGGSVSTLTIQRTQQEDSAVYLCASSPRRAGGRNIQYFGAGTRLSVL.

This clone was observed a handful of times. The chain has TRBV11-2 and TRBJ1-1; weak D call: TRBD1 (5 bases). The ends were cut back, 2 bases at V and 5 bases at J, with 18 bases in the middle. From germline, CDR1 is SGHAT and CDR2 FQNNGV. This CDR3 is 16 amino acids long. This chain's CDR3 is CASSLQGMVVGTEAFF. CDR3 sequence (DNA): TGTGCCAGCAGCTTACAGGGAATGGTGGTTGGGACTGAAGCTTTCTTT.

J is TRBJ2-2 and V is TRBV3-1 (or the pseudogene TRBV3-2); TRBD1 matches 9 bases. V lost 6 bases to trimming and J lost 3 bases; unmatched junction nucleotides: 5. Looked up from germline, CDR1 is LGHDT and CDR2 is YNNKEL (reference sequence). CDR3 length: 15 residues. CDR3 DNA: TGTGCCAGCAGGGGGACAGGGCGGGACACCGGGGAGCTGTTTTTT. Translated: CASRGTGRDTGELFF.

This clone was seen a single time. The chain links TRBV18 to TRBJ2-3; TRBD2 is a possible D gene (5 bases). Germline V gives CDR1 KGHSH, CDR2 LQKENI. Trimming took 4 bases from V and 3 from J, leaving 20 bases between them. The CDR3 length is 17 residues. The CDR3 nucleotides are TGTGCCAGCTCACTGCTCCTCCCGGGAACGGGGACAGATACGCAGTATTTT. This codes for CASSLLLPGTGTDTQYF.

This clone came up a few times. The gene calls are TRBV14 and TRBJ2-4; TRBD2 matches at 8 bases. The CDR3 has 17 residues. Looked up from germline, CDR1 is SGHDN and CDR2 is FVKESK. With V trimmed by 4 bases and J by 2 bases, 10 bases remained unmatched. The CDR3 DNA sequence: TGTGCCAGCAGCCCGGGCGGGAGGAGCTGGTCCAAAAACATTCAGTACTTC. Its protein product is CASSPGGRSWSKNIQYF.

The chain recombines TRBV7-2 with TRBJ2-1; 8 nucleotides agree with TRBD2. Per germline, CDR1 SGHTA and CDR2 FQGNSA. With 5 bases clipped from V and 8 bases from J, the junction kept 11 bases outside the gene matches. CDR3 length: 15 amino acids. CDR3 coding DNA: TGTGCCAGCAGCCGTATAGCGGGGAGGGGTTATGAGCAGTTCTTC. Amino acids: CASSRIAGRGYEQFF.

V is TRBV14 and J is TRBJ1-2, with a possible D match to TRBD1 (5 bases). This CDR3 spans 20 amino acids. Trimming left V 1 base short and J 8 bases short, with 32 bases between. Germline V gene sequence: CDR1 SGHDN, CDR2 FVKESK. CDR3 loop: CASSQAILRVTSGDEKGYTF. The CDR3 coding sequence is TGTGCCAGCAGCCAAGCAATCTTGAGGGTTACATCGGGGGACGAGAAGGGCTACACCTTC.

The gene calls are TRBV5-1 and TRBJ2-7; D is undetermined. Germline CDR1 is SGHRS and CDR2 is YFSETQ. This CDR3 is built from 17 residues. The V gene lost 0 bases and the J gene lost 2 bases, with 18 bases spanning the gap. The CDR3 coding sequence is TGCGCCAGCAGCTTGGCCACCGCAAGGTACGGAGCCTACGAGCAGTACTTC. It codes for CASSLATARYGAYEQYF.

The chain carries TRBV27 and TRBJ1-1; D might be TRBD1 (5 bases). The CDR3 totals 14 residues. Trimming took 5 bases from V and 5 from J, leaving 15 bases between them. Looked up from germline, CDR1 is MNHEY and CDR2 is SMNVEV (reference sequence). CDR3 in amino acids: CASSPPGLGTEAFF. The CDR3 DNA reads TGTGCCAGCAGTCCTCCGGGACTGGGGACTGAAGCTTTCTTT.

Worth noting for this clone: The same CDR3 arises from other DNA sequences in this sample as well. The chain combines TRBV18 with TRBJ2-7; D possibly corresponds to TRBD1 (6 bases). This CDR3 region has 13 residues. Germline CDR1 KGHSH, CDR2 LQKENI. Trimming stripped 6 bases from V and 1 base from J, with 10 bases between. The CDR3 nucleotides are TGTGCCAGCTCCCCCGGACAGTCCTACGAGCAGTACTTC. Translation gives CASSPGQSYEQYF.

This clone showed up just a few times. Within the sample, other DNA sequences also encode this same CDR3. The J gene is TRBJ2-7, the V gene TRBV7-3, with TRBD1 identical over 8 bases. The V segment lost 3 bases and the J segment 5 bases; nucleotides outside the gene matches: 6. From germline, CDR1 is SGHTA and CDR2 FQGTGA. The CDR3 is 14 residues long. The CDR3 loop is CASSLAGGPDEQYF. The CDR3 DNA follows: TGTGCCAGCAGCTTGGCAGGGGGCCCAGACGAGCAGTACTTC. Combining the CDR3 with reference TRBV7-3 and TRBJ2-7 gives the whole variable domain GAGVSQTPSNKVTEKGKYVELRCDPISGHTALYWYRQSLGQGPEFLIYFQGTGAADDSGLPNDRFFAVRPEGSVSTLKIQRTERGDSAVYLCASSLAGGPDEQYFGPGTRLTVT.

The chain combines TRBV7-6 with TRBJ2-7, with TRBD1 matching 8 bases. Germline loops: CDR1 SGHVS, CDR2 FNYEAQ. This CDR3 has 15 amino acids. V gave up 5 bases and J gave up 3 bases; unmatched junction bases: 9. The CDR3 DNA sequence: TGTGCCAGCAGCCAACGGGACAGGACCGACTACGAGCAGTACTTC. Protein: CASSQRDRTDYEQYF.

The genes are TRBV29-1 and TRBJ2-3; 12 nucleotides agree with TRBD1. This CDR3 has 14 amino acids. The junction had 7 bases not matched to a gene; V was cut back by 6 bases and J by 6 bases. Germline-derived CDR1 and CDR2 are SQVTM and ANQGSEA. DNA for the CDR3: TGCAGCGTACGCCGGGACAGGGGGCCCGATACGCAGTATTTT. Protein product: CSVRRDRGPDTQYF.

The rearrangement uses TRBV6-1 and TRBJ2-7, with D possibly matching TRBD2 (6 bases). Germline V gene data show CDR1 as MNHNS and CDR2 as SASEGT. CDR3 size: 15 residues. V shed 2 bases and J shed 1 base, with 12 bases lying between them. The CDR3 DNA follows: TGTGCCAGCAGTGAAACCGGGGGTCTATCCTACGAGCAGTACTTC. Translating gives CASSETGGLSYEQYF.

DNA of the CDR3: TGTGCCAGCAGCTTGGCCGGTCGGGGAGGGGGGTATGGCTACACCTTC. Protein: CASSLAGRGGGYGYTF. The gene calls are TRBV5-4 and TRBJ1-2, with D possibly being TRBD1 (6 bases). Trimming took off 0 bases at V and 5 bases at J, with 17 bases between the two ends. The germline V gene encodes CDR1 SGHNT and CDR2 YYREEE (reference sequence). The CDR3 spans 16 residues.

V gene TRBV6-6 combines with J gene TRBJ2-1; 9 positions agree with TRBD2. The CDR3 loop spans 15 amino acids. Per the germline V gene, CDR1 is MNHNY and CDR2 is SVGAGI (reference sequence). V gave up 6 bases and J gave up 7 bases; unmatched junction bases: 10. Here the CDR3 reads CASRAEAGGRNEQFF. The CDR3, as DNA: TGTGCCAGCAGGGCAGAGGCGGGGGGGAGAAATGAGCAGTTCTTC.

The rearrangement joins TRBV7-6 to TRBJ2-2, with 12 bases matching TRBD1. The CDR3 has 19 residues. J was trimmed by 2 bases and V by 5 bases; bases with no gene match: 12. The germline CDR1 and CDR2 sequences are SGHVS and FNYEAQ. The CDR3 coding sequence is TGTGCCAGCAGCCAAGTCTCGGGACAGGGGGCTGGTAACACCGGGGAGCTGTTTTTT. This gives the protein CASSQVSGQGAGNTGELFF.

The chain links TRBV10-3 to TRBJ1-5; 9 bases align to TRBD1. CDR3 length: 13 residues. Germline assignment: CDR1 ENHRY and CDR2 SYGVKD. Trimming took 10 bases from V and 5 from J; bases not matched to a gene: 6. DNA of the CDR3: TGTGCCACGGGACAGGGACTAGATCAGCCCCAGCATTTT. Protein sequence: CATGQGLDQPQHF.

The V call is TRBV6-5, the J call TRBJ2-7; D is possibly TRBD1 (6 bases). The CDR3 extends over 14 amino acids. V lost 6 bases and J lost 3, with 15 bases in between. The germline gives CDR1 MNHEY, CDR2 SVGAGI. The CDR3, as DNA: TGTGCCAGCAGCAGAAACCAGGACAGCTACGAGCAGTACTTC. Translating gives CASSRNQDSYEQYF.

The CDR3 here is CASSSPGSRKTEAFF. CDR3 DNA: TGTGCCAGCAGTTCCCCGGGGTCAAGGAAGACTGAAGCTTTCTTT. V is TRBV28 and J is TRBJ1-1; D remains unclear. The CDR3 runs 15 residues. The V end was cut by 4 bases, the J end by 5 bases, with 17 bases between. Germline V gives CDR1 MDHEN, CDR2 SYDVKM.

The chain uses TRBV9 and TRBJ2-1; 10 bases line up with TRBD2. The CDR3 runs to 15 residues. The V gene end was trimmed by 5 bases and the J gene end by 8 bases; junction bases not matched to a gene: 10. Germline V lookup: CDR1 SGDLS, CDR2 YYNGEE. The CDR3, as DNA: TGTGCCAGCAGTACTAGCGGGGCCTTTTACGATGAGCAGTTCTTC. Protein: CASSTSGAFYDEQFF.

The J gene is TRBJ2-7, the V gene TRBV7-9; 7 bases align to TRBD2. V shed 2 bases and J 5 bases; nucleotides not matched to a gene: 6. The CDR3 runs to 14 residues. CDR1 is SEHNR, CDR2 FQNEAQ, per germline (reference sequence). CDR3 sequence reads: CASSLQREFDEQYF. CDR3 nucleotide sequence: TGTGCCAGCAGCTTACAGCGGGAATTTGACGAGCAGTACTTC.

The chain links TRBV19 to TRBJ1-2; perhaps TRBD1 as D (6 bases). Trimming removed 6 bases at V and 6 bases at J, with 11 bases between. Germline lookup yields CDR1 LNHDA and CDR2 SQIVND (reference sequence). There are 12 residues in the CDR3. The CDR3 reads CASRTGWDGYTF. CDR3 coding DNA: TGTGCCAGTAGGACAGGATGGGATGGCTACACCTTC.

The V and J genes are TRBV7-2 and TRBJ1-2; D is uncertain. This CDR3 has 14 amino acids. The V end lost 1 base, the J end lost 6 bases, and 12 bases lay between the germline ends. From germline, CDR1 is SGHTA and CDR2 FQGNSA. The CDR3 spells CASSLGRTADGYTF. The CDR3, as DNA: TGTGCCAGCAGCTTAGGGAGGACGGCGGATGGCTACACCTTC.

This chain uses TRBV29-1 with TRBJ2-5; TRBD1 matches 10 bases. V trimming: 7 bases; J trimming: 2 bases; junction bases outside the gene matches: 7. The CDR3 totals 14 residues. CDR1 and CDR2 (germline): SQVTM, ANQGSEA. The CDR3 reads CSAGDRGRQETQYF. CDR3 DNA sequence: TGCAGCGCCGGGGACAGGGGACGTCAAGAGACCCAGTACTTC.

The chain employs TRBV9 and TRBJ1-2, with a weak D call TRBD1 (5 bases). The V gene lost 1 base and the J gene lost 3 bases, with 7 bases spanning the gap. The CDR3 extends over 13 amino acids. CDR1 is SGDLS, CDR2 YYNGEE, per germline. CDR3 in DNA: TGTGCCAGCAGCGTACTGGGGCACTATGGCTACACCTTC. Protein: CASSVLGHYGYTF.

The gene calls are TRBV5-1 and TRBJ1-3; TRBD1 is a possible D gene (5 bases). Germline loops: CDR1 SGHRS, CDR2 YFSETQ. Trimming shortened V by 4 bases and J by 3 bases, and 17 bases separated the two germline ends. The CDR3 sequence is 16 residues long. The CDR3 loop is CASSLTGGARGNTIYF. In DNA, the CDR3 is TGCGCCAGCAGCCTGACCGGAGGGGCGCGTGGAAACACCATATATTTT.